This T cell receptor (beta chain) is from a study of blood T cell repertoires in COVID-19. This clone is a singleton in its sample. In the source study's methods: Counts of nucleated cells, estimated from reference gene primer amplification, were obtained. Only in-frame clones appear in the TCRdb table, and some are missing; sequencing was by immunoSEQ multiplex PCR. V, J and clone size derive from that table, while D and trimming were established from the DNA sequence. There are around 500,000 clones in the sample; around nine tenths occur only once, and approximately 2% lies in the top ten. The germline gives CDR1 LNHDA, CDR2 SQIVND (reference sequence). Germline trimming cut 7 bases from V and 2 bases from J; bases unmatched to any gene: 8. The CDR3 has 16 residues. The study drew participants aged roughly 18 to 95 years from 20 to 30 US areas. In assigning cohorts, the study relied on participant-reported clinical history. Donors in Cohort 3 who had recovered were those with two negative PCRs, healthcare professional clearance, or resolution of their symptoms.

The chain carries TRBV19 and TRBJ1-5; 10 bases fit TRBD1. The receptor's source is a woman in her forties who had recovered from COVID-19. Sequenced: PBMCs or T cells enriched from blood (not recorded which). CDR3 bases: TGTGCCAGTATCGGGACAGGGGCTTCGCGCAATCAGCCCCAGCATTTT. Protein product: CASIGTGASRNQPQHF.